Given below is one TCR beta chain in context. CDR3 length equals 15 residues. In germline, CDR1 is SGHNT, CDR2 YYREEE (reference sequence). Trimming left V 2 bases short and J 5 bases short, with 16 bases between. TCRdb keeps only in-frame clones here, not all; method: immunoSEQ multiplex PCR. The sample carries about 69,000 clones, 80% to 90% recorded once. This specimen comes from a study of technical replicates of blood from several donors. The sequenced sample was PBMCs. The receptor's source is a human donor in good health. Some clones in this sample may be carry-over from other donors' samples. V and J are TRBV5-4 and TRBJ2-5, with D possibly matching TRBD2 (6 bases). The CDR3 nucleotides read TGTGCCAGCAGCTTAGATGTCGGGAGTTGGGAGACCCAGTACTTC. Translated, it gives CASSLDVGSWETQYF.